This T cell receptor beta chain is drawn from a study of CD8 T cells in ankylosing spondylitis (dated by TCRdb to 2016 to 2017). About the full investigation: The study profiled T cell receptor beta repertoires in healthy donors and ankylosing spondylitis patients to find disease-linked TCR variants. Peripheral blood was sampled, and synovial fluid was also collected from ankylosing spondylitis patients. The full study cohort comprised 25 or so ankylosing spondylitis patients and over a hundred healthy donors.

Regarding this clonotype: Its antigen remains unidentified. A much larger clone lies a single base off, so this may be a read error.

Reads for this sample came from an Illumina HiSeq 2500. Quantitative 5'-RACE with molecular barcodes was used to prepare TCR beta libraries. Per the authors' processing: To identify disease-linked TCR variants, a new computational method was used, one built on a probabilistic model of VDJ rearrangement. The raw public data were reprocessed by TCRdb itself: fastp quality trimming at Q25, MiXCR clonotype calling, in-frame beta chains only. One record per CDR3 amino acid sequence lists the most common genes and DNA. TCRdb, rather than the study authors, made the V and J calls. For this sample the table gives 130,000 or so distinct CDR3 sequences, of which over 6% were detected only once. The leading ten clones occupy 9.5% to 15% of the sample. The trim is 5 bases for V and 4 bases for J, with a gap of 11 bases between the germline ends. The cysteine opens and the phenylalanine closes a CDR3 of 13 amino acids. The entry retains the CDR3 DNA only, 39 bases that are in frame from base 1.

Broad study findings and their caveats: Some motif variants had previously been reported in the synovial fluid and blood of reactive arthritis patients, which suggests shared mechanisms of disease initiation. A TCR beta motif made up of several highly homologous amino acid variants appeared to be characteristic of blood from ankylosing spondylitis patients. The disease-linked clones were reported to be significantly enriched in matched synovial fluid samples from ankylosing spondylitis patients. In peripheral blood, the disease-linked clones were found at relatively low frequencies and had a CD8+ phenotype.

Sequencing was carried out using blood, either unsorted or a sorted T cell fraction (not recorded which). The TCR sequence derives from a male donor with ankylosing spondylitis or in good health (not recorded which). The chain uses TRBV12-3 or TRBV12-4 and TRBJ1-2, and possibly TRBD1, on 5 matching bases. The bases read TGTGCCAGCAGTCGGGGCAGGACCTATGGCTACACCTTC. Its protein product is CASSRGRTYGYTF.